This passage covers 10 T cell receptor beta chains from one sample sequenced in a study of CD8 T cells in Susac syndrome. RNA in amounts of roughly 0.5 to 1 ug was reverse transcribed with random hexamers. In TCRdb, the immunoSEQ multiplex PCR reads were re-called with MiXCR into one record per CDR3 protein. The repertoire has about 400,000 distinct CDR3 sequences, around 85% of them found once; the top ten carry about 0.12%. Sequences were obtained from CD8+ T cells from PBMCs. These receptors all stem from a human donor with multiple sclerosis.

This chain links TRBV10-3 with TRBJ2-7; D might be TRBD2 (5 bases). CDR1 and CDR2 (germline): ENHRY, SYGVKD. V was clipped by 7 bases and J by 4 bases, with 14 bases between them. There are 13 residues in the CDR3. The CDR3 sequence: CAIKRSRPYEQYF. The CDR3 region has the DNA TGTGCCATCAAGCGGAGCCGTCCTTACGAGCAGTACTTC.

The chain combines TRBV2 with TRBJ2-2; the D gene is possibly TRBD2 (5 bases). The length of the CDR3 is 16 residues. The V gene's germline CDR1 is SNHLY and CDR2 FYNNEI. V gave up 4 bases and J gave up 5 bases, with 17 bases separating them. CDR3 nucleotides: TGTGCCAGCAGTGCACAGATTCTCCGGGGTACCGGGGAGCTGTTTTTT. This codes for CASSAQILRGTGELFF.

The sample holds one count of this clonotype. The J gene is TRBJ1-2, the V gene TRBV4-1; D not certain. The V end was cut by 1 base, the J end by 0 bases, with 6 bases between. Germline-derived CDR1 and CDR2 are MGHRA and YSYEKL. This CDR3 spans 14 amino acids. The CDR3 DNA sequence: TGCGCCAGCAGCCAAGTTGTAACTAACTATGGCTACACCTTC. This codes for CASSQVVTNYGYTF.

The chain is built from TRBV10-2 and TRBJ2-1; D unclear. The germline gives CDR1 WSHSY, CDR2 SAAADI. Trimming pared 4 bases from V and 8 bases from J, leaving 12 bases between. The CDR3 runs 13 residues. CDR3 coding DNA: TGCGCCAGCAGTGGGTTCAGGAGCGATGAGCAGTTCTTC. This codes for CASSGFRSDEQFF.

The V call is TRBV6-5, the J call TRBJ2-7, with a weak D call TRBD2 (5 bases). Germline V lookup: CDR1 MNHEY, CDR2 SVGAGI. V gave up 3 bases and J gave up 6 bases, with 9 bases separating them. The CDR3 consists of 12 residues. For the CDR3, the DNA is TGTGCCAGCAGTTATATAGGGAGCGAGCAGTACTTC. This translates into CASSYIGSEQYF.

The CDR3 region is CASSPRMVYRDRGTDTQYF. As DNA, the CDR3 is TGTGCCAGCAGCCCCCGTATGGTGTACCGGGACAGGGGCACAGATACGCAGTATTTT. The chain employs TRBV11-1 and TRBJ2-3, with 9 positions matching TRBD1. The CDR3 totals 19 residues. The V segment lost 5 bases and the J segment 1 base; nucleotides outside the gene matches: 16. Germline CDR1 reads SGHAT; CDR2 reads FQDESV (reference sequence).

The rearrangement joins TRBV6-1 to TRBJ2-3; 13 bases fit TRBD2. Trimming took 7 bases from V and 4 from J; bases not matched to a gene: 8. This CDR3 has 16 residues. The V gene's germline CDR1 is MNHNS and CDR2 SASEGT. CDR3 protein: CASTPLAGGLSDTQYF. CDR3 nucleotides: TGTGCCAGCACTCCACTAGCGGGAGGGCTCTCAGATACGCAGTATTTT.

This clonotype is a singleton in its sample. The chain combines TRBV4-1 with TRBJ1-2; a weak D match, TRBD1 (5 bases). The CDR3 has 14 residues. Between the trimmed V and J ends, which lost 0 bases and 8 bases, there was a span of 13 bases. Germline loops: CDR1 MGHRA, CDR2 YSYEKL. The CDR3 is CASSQEGVGVGYTF. In nucleotides, the CDR3 is TGCGCCAGCAGCCAAGAAGGAGTAGGGGTAGGCTACACCTTC.

The chain has TRBV10-2 and TRBJ1-2; the D is unclear. This CDR3 has 14 residues. The V gene's germline CDR1 is WSHSY and CDR2 SAAADI. V lost 0 bases and J 6 bases, leaving 11 bases between the germline ends. The CDR3 sequence is CASSESPLLNGYTF. CDR3 nucleotide sequence: TGCGCCAGCAGTGAGTCGCCACTATTAAATGGCTACACCTTC.

V and J are TRBV6-1 and TRBJ2-2; D is undetermined. Trimming shortened V by 2 bases and J by 4 bases, and 11 bases separated the two germline ends. CDR1 and CDR2 (germline): MNHNS, SASEGT. There are 15 residues in the CDR3. Written as DNA, the CDR3 is TGTGCCAGCAGTGAAATGGTGGGGTCCACCGGGGAGCTGTTTTTT. Its protein product is CASSEMVGSTGELFF.